This is a list of T cell receptor beta chains from one sample in a study of T-cell reconstitution after alpha-beta-depleted transplantation in children. Via MiXCR, TCRdb re-called the PCR reads, giving one row per CDR3 protein. The sample has over 150,000 distinct CDR3 sequences; around 10% are singletons. The sample in question was PBMCs, obtained before TCRalphabeta/CD19-depleted stem cell transplant. Source of these receptors: a boy aged 2 to 10 with acute myeloid leukemia, due to receive a stem cell transplant. Both conserved end residues are part of each CDR3. D genes are given only for firm matches. Size tells how often a clone was seen, or its class if it is expanded.

size: many
D: -
J: TRBJ1-4
V: TRBV10-3
CDR3: CAISEEGNNEKLFF
DNA: TGTGCCATCAGTGAGGAAGGAAATAATGAAAAACTGTTTTTT

size: many
D: TRBD2
J: TRBJ2-7
V: TRBV27
CDR3: CASSLYAGGDSDSYEQYF
DNA: TGTGCCAGCAGTTTATACGCGGGGGGGGACAGCGATTCCTACGAGCAGTACTTC

size: many
D: TRBD1
J: TRBJ2-7
V: TRBV28
CDR3: CASSLGKNRGYEQYF
DNA: TGTGCCAGCAGTTTAGGTAAAAACAGGGGCTACGAGCAGTACTTC

size: many
D: TRBD2
J: TRBJ2-7
V: TRBV3-1
CDR3: CASSLAGETYEQYF
DNA: TGTGCCAGCAGCCTAGCGGGCGAAACCTACGAGCAGTACTTC

size: many
D: -
J: TRBJ2-1
V: TRBV9
CDR3: CASSGRRGLPSSYNEQFF
DNA: TGTGCCAGCAGCGGGAGGAGGGGCCTCCCGAGCTCCTACAATGAGCAGTTCTTC

size: many
D: -
J: TRBJ1-2
V: TRBV10-3
CDR3: CAISESRGPKDYGYTF
DNA: TGTGCCATCAGTGAGTCCCGGGGCCCCAAGGACTATGGCTACACCTTC

size: many
D: -
J: TRBJ2-1
V: TRBV6-2/TRBV6-3
CDR3: CASSSPQPNNEQFF
DNA: TGTGCCAGCAGCAGCCCACAGCCTAACAATGAGCAGTTCTTC

size: many
D: TRBD1
J: TRBJ2-7
V: TRBV12-3/TRBV12-4
CDR3: CASSLSWSGRDRVYEQYF
DNA: TGTGCCAGCAGTTTAAGCTGGAGTGGTAGGGACAGGGTCTACGAGCAGTACTTC

size: many
D: -
J: TRBJ2-7
V: TRBV28
CDR3: CASTRAQGRLEQYF
DNA: TGTGCCAGCACCCGCGCCCAGGGGCGGTTAGAGCAGTACTTC

size: many
D: -
J: TRBJ1-6
V: TRBV12-3/TRBV12-4
CDR3: CASSLGRASPLHF
DNA: TGTGCCAGCAGTTTAGGCCGGGCCTCACCCCTCCACTTT

size: many
D: -
J: TRBJ2-2
V: TRBV5-1
CDR3: CASSLAQGGELFF
DNA: TGCGCCAGCAGCTTGGCCCAGGGCGGGGAGCTGTTTTTT